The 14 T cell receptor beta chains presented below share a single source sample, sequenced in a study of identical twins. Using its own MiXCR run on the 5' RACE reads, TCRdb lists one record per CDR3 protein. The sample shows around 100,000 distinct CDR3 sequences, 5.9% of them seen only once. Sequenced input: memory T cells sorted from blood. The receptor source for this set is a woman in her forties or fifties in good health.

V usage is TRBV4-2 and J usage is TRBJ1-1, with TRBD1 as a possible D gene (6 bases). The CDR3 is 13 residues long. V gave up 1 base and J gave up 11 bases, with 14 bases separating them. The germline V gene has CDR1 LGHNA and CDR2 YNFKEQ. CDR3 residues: CASSQGGGGAAFF. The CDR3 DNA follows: TGTGCCAGCAGCCAAGGGGGTGGGGGGGCTGCTTTCTTT.

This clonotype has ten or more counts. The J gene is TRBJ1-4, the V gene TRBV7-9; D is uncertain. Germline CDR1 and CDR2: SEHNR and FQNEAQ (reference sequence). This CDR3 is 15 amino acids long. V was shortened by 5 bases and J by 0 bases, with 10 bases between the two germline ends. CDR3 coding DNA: TGTGCCAGCAGCCCCACAGTTGCAACTAATGAAAAACTGTTTTTT. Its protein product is CASSPTVATNEKLFF.

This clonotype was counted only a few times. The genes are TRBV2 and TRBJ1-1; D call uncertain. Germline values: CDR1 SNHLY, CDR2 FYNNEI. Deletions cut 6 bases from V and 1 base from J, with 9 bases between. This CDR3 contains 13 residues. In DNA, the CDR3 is TGTGCCAGCAGCCCGTCCTCGAACACTGAAGCTTTCTTT. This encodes CASSPSSNTEAFF.

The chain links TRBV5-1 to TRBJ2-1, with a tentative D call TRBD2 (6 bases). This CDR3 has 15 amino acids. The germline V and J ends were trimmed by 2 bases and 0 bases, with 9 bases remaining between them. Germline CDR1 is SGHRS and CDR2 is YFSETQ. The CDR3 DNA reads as TGCGCCAGCAGCTTACCGGGAGTCTCCTACAATGAGCAGTTCTTC. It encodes CASSLPGVSYNEQFF.

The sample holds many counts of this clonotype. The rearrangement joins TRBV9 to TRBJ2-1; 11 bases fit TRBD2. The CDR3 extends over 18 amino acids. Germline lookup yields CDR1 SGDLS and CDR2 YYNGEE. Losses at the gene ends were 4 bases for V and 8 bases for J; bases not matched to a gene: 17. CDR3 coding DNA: TGTGCCAGCAGCTACCGCCTCCAACTAGCGGGAGTCGTCGATGAGCAGTTCTTC. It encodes CASSYRLQLAGVVDEQFF.

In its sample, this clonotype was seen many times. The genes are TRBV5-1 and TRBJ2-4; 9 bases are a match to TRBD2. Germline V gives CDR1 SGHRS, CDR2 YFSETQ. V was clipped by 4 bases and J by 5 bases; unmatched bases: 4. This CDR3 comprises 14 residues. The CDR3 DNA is TGCGCCAGCAGCAAAATAGCGGGGGAAAACATTCAGTACTTC. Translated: CASSKIAGENIQYF.

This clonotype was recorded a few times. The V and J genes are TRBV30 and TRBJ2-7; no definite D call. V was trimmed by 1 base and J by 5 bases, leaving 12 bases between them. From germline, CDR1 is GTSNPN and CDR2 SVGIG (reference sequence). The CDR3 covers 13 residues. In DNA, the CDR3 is TGTGCCTGGAGTGGGCACGGTTTCGACGAGCAGTACTTC. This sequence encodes CAWSGHGFDEQYF.

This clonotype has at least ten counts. The CDR3 sequence: CATYSRVNQPQHF. DNA of the CDR3: TGTGCCACCTACAGCAGGGTCAATCAGCCCCAGCATTTT. The chain carries TRBV30 and TRBJ1-5; weak D call: TRBD1 (5 bases). Trimming removed 8 bases at V and 3 bases at J, with 14 bases between. Germline V CDR1 and CDR2: GTSNPN, SVGIG (reference sequence). CDR3 length: 13 residues.

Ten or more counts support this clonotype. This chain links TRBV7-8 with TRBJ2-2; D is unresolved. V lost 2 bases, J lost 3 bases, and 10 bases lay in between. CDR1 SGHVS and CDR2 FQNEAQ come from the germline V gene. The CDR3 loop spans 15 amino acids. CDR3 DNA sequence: TGTGCCAGCAGCTTAAAAAATCCTTACACCGGGGAGCTGTTTTTT. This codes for CASSLKNPYTGELFF.

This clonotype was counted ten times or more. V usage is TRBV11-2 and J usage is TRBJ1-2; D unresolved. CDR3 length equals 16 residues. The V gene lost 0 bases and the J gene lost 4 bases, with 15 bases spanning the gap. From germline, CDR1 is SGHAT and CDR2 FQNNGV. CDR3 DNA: TGTGCCAGCAGCTTAGATACACGGACCTCTTCCTATGGCTACACCTTC. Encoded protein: CASSLDTRTSSYGYTF.

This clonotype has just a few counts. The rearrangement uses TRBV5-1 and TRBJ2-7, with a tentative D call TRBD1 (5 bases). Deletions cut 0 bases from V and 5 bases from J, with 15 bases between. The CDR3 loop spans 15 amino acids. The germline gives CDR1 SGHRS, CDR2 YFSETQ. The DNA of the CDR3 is TGCGCCAGCAGCTTGGAAGGGGCGGTCATGGACGAGCAGTACGTC. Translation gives CASSLEGAVMDEQYV.

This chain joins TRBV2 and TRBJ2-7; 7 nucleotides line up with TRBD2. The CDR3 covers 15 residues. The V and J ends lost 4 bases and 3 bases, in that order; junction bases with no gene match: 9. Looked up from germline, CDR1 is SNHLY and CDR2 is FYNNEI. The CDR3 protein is CASSGGLSANYEQYV. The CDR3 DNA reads TGTGCCAGCAGTGGGGGACTATCCGCAAACTACGAGCAGTACGTC.

Here the CDR3 DNA reads TGTGCCAGCAGCCAAGGGCCCCCGCCGGGTGAGCAGTACTTC. Translation: CASSQGPPPGEQYF. V usage is TRBV3-1 and J usage is TRBJ2-7, with unresolved D. This CDR3 has 14 residues. Trimming took 1 base from V and 7 from J, leaving 14 bases between them. Germline V gene data show CDR1 as LGHDT and CDR2 as YNNKEL (reference sequence).

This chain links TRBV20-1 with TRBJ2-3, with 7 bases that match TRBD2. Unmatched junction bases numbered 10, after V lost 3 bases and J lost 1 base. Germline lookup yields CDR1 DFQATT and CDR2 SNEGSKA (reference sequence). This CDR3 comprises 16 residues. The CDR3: CSARRTSHVGTDTQYF. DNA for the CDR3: TGCAGTGCTAGGCGGACTAGTCATGTGGGCACAGATACGCAGTATTTT.